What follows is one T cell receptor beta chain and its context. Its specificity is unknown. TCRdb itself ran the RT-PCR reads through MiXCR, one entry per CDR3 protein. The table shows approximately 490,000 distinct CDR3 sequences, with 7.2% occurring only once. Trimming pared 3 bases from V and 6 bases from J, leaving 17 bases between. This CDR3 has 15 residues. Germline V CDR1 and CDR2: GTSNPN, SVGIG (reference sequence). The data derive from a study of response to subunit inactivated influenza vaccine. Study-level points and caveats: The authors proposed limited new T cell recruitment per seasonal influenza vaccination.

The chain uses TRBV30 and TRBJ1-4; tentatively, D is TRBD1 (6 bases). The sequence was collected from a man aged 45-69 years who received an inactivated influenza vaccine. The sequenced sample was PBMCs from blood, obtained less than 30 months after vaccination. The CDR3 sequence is CAWRTWGAKYEKLFF. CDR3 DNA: TGTGCCTGGAGGACGTGGGGGGCTAAGTATGAAAAACTGTTTTTT.